A selection of T cell receptor beta chains follows, all from one sample in a study of cytomegalovirus exposure and HLA in healthy donors. Data came from immunoSEQ multiplex PCR; TCRdb stores just in-frame clones and leaves some out. The sample contains 100,000 to 150,000 clones, 94% of which appear only once. Specimen: PBMCs. Receptors were obtained from a woman younger than 30 in good health and CMV-seronegative. The CDR3 runs from the conserved cysteine through the conserved F or W. The D gene is left open where the match is weak. Not every row has a clone size; where given, it reads once, few, many or a size class.

TGTGCCAGCAGACCCTGCCCCAAGCGGACCACCTACGAGCAGTACTTC,CASRPCPKRTTYEQYF,-,-,TRBJ2-7,TRBV21-1
TGCGCCAGCAGCGCAGGGACAGACTATAATTCACCCCTCCACTTT,CASSAGTDYNSPLHF,-,TRBD1,TRBJ1-6,TRBV5-1
TGTGCCAGCAGCCTGGGACAGGGGCGATCTGTCAATCAGCCCCAGCATTTT,CASSLGQGRSVNQPQHF,once,TRBD1,TRBJ1-5,TRBV28
TGTGCCAGCAGCCAGGGGGACCTAAATTCACCCCTCCACTTT,CASSQGDLNSPLHF,-,TRBD1,TRBJ1-6,TRBV9
TGTGCCAGCAGTCCGAACCCTAGCTCCTACAATGAGCAGTTCTTC,CASSPNPSSYNEQFF,-,-,TRBJ2-1,TRBV6-6
TGTGCCAGCTCCGTCGGGACTAATGAAAAACTGTTTTTT,CASSVGTNEKLFF,-,-,TRBJ1-4,TRBV6-6
TGTGCCAGCAGCTTGGACAGGGGGGACACTGAAGCTTTCTTT,CASSLDRGDTEAFF,few,TRBD1,TRBJ1-1,TRBV5-4
TGTGCCAGCAGTGTTCAGGGGGCTCAGCCCCAGCATTTT,CASSVQGAQPQHF,-,TRBD1,TRBJ1-5,TRBV6-1
TGTGCCAGCAGTTCGCCGGGACAGGGCACAGATACGCAGTATTTT,CASSSPGQGTDTQYF,-,TRBD1,TRBJ2-3,TRBV5-8
TGTGCCAGCAGTTACCAGGACAGTTGGAATGAAAAACTGTTTTTT,CASSYQDSWNEKLFF,-,-,TRBJ1-4,TRBV6-6
TGCGCCAGCAGCGACAGGGTGAGTCCTGAAGCTTTCTTT,CASSDRVSPEAFF,-,TRBD1,TRBJ1-1,TRBV10-1
TGTGCCAGCACAGAACAGGGACAGCGCACAGATACGCAGTATTTT,CASTEQGQRTDTQYF,-,TRBD1,TRBJ2-3,TRBV28
TGTGCCAGCAGCCAAGATCCCGGACTAGCGGGGGATGTAGATACGCAGTATTTT,CASSQDPGLAGDVDTQYF,-,TRBD2,TRBJ2-3,TRBV4-2
TGTGCCAGCAGCTCAAGCGGGGGGGCCCGGGAGACCCAGTACTTC,CASSSSGGARETQYF,-,TRBD2,TRBJ2-5,TRBV7-2
TGTGCCGTATTCCTCGGAGCTGGAAACACCATATATTTT,CAVFLGAGNTIYF,once,-,TRBJ1-3,TRBV6-6
TGTGCCAGTAGTATCCAGGACAGGGGGCCTCAAGGGCAGTTCTTC,CASSIQDRGPQGQFF,-,TRBD1,TRBJ2-1,TRBV19
TGCGCCAGCAGCTTGGCCTCAGGGAACACTGAAGCTTTCTTT,CASSLASGNTEAFF,-,-,TRBJ1-1,TRBV5-1
TGTGCCAGCAGCCCCCCTGACCTGCGGTATGGCTACACCTTC,CASSPPDLRYGYTF,-,-,TRBJ1-2,TRBV7-9
TGTGCCTGGAGTGCGTCGCGGCGGGGGGGATACAATGAGCAGTTCTTC,CAWSASRRGGYNEQFF,-,TRBD2,TRBJ2-1,TRBV30
TGTGCCAGCAGTGGACAGGGGAACGGTGAAAAACTGTTTTTT,CASSGQGNGEKLFF,once,TRBD1,TRBJ1-4,TRBV2
TGTGCCAGCAGCTTGGCCGGCGAGTCAGGGAACTATGGCTACACCTTC,CASSLAGESGNYGYTF,-,-,TRBJ1-2,TRBV5-6
TGTGCCTGGAGTGGTTTAGGGCGGGGGGCCACAGATACGCAGTATTTT,CAWSGLGRGATDTQYF,-,TRBD2,TRBJ2-3,TRBV30
TGCGCCAGCAGCCCAGACAGGGCGAGCTCCTATAATTCACCCCTCCACTTT,CASSPDRASSYNSPLHF,few,TRBD1,TRBJ1-6,TRBV5-1
TGTGCCAGCAGTTCCCTGTTAGCGGGGGAAGAGACCCAGTACTTC,CASSSLLAGEETQYF,-,TRBD2,TRBJ2-5,TRBV6-5
TGTGCCAGTAGTATTGGCGGGCTCAATGAGCAGTTCTTC,CASSIGGLNEQFF,-,-,TRBJ2-1,TRBV19
TGTGCCAGCAGTTTAGGTTCCAGGGGAAGGAATAATGGCTACACCTTC,CASSLGSRGRNNGYTF,-,-,TRBJ1-2,TRBV28
TGTGCCAGCAGCTCACGTGAGCGGGAGCACGGCGGGGAGCTGTTTTTT,CASSSREREHGGELFF,-,TRBD2,TRBJ2-2,TRBV11-1
TGCAGCGTTGAAGAAGCCCCGGGACAGGTGTTCATGAACACTGAAGCTTTCTTT,CSVEEAPGQVFMNTEAFF,-,TRBD1,TRBJ1-1,TRBV29-1
TGTGCCAGCAGCTCCCCAGGGGTCTCGGATGAGCAGTTCTTC,CASSSPGVSDEQFF,-,-,TRBJ2-1,TRBV5-5
TGCGCCAGCAGCTTGTCTCGCGGGGGGGGCCATGAGCAGTTCTTC,CASSLSRGGGHEQFF,-,TRBD2,TRBJ2-1,TRBV5-1
TGTGCCAGCAGCGTACTACAGGGGAGGAGGCAGTTCTTC,CASSVLQGRRQFF,-,-,TRBJ2-1,TRBV11-2
TGTGCCAGCAGCGCGACCCCCGAGGGCAATTATGGCTACACCTTC,CASSATPEGNYGYTF,-,-,TRBJ1-2,TRBV9